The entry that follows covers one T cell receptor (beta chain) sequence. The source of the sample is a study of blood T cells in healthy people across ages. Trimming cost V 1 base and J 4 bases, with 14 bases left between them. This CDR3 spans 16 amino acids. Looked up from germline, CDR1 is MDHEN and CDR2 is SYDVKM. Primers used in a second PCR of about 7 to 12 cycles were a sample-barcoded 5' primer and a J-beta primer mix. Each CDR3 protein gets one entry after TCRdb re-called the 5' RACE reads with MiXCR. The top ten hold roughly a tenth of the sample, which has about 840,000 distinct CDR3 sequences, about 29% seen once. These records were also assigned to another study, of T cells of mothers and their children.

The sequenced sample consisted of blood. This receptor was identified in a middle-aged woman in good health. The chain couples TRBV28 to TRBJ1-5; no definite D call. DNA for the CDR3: TGTGCCAGCAGTTTATCGTCGAAGGGTCGGAATCAGCCCCAGCATTTT. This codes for CASSLSSKGRNQPQHF.